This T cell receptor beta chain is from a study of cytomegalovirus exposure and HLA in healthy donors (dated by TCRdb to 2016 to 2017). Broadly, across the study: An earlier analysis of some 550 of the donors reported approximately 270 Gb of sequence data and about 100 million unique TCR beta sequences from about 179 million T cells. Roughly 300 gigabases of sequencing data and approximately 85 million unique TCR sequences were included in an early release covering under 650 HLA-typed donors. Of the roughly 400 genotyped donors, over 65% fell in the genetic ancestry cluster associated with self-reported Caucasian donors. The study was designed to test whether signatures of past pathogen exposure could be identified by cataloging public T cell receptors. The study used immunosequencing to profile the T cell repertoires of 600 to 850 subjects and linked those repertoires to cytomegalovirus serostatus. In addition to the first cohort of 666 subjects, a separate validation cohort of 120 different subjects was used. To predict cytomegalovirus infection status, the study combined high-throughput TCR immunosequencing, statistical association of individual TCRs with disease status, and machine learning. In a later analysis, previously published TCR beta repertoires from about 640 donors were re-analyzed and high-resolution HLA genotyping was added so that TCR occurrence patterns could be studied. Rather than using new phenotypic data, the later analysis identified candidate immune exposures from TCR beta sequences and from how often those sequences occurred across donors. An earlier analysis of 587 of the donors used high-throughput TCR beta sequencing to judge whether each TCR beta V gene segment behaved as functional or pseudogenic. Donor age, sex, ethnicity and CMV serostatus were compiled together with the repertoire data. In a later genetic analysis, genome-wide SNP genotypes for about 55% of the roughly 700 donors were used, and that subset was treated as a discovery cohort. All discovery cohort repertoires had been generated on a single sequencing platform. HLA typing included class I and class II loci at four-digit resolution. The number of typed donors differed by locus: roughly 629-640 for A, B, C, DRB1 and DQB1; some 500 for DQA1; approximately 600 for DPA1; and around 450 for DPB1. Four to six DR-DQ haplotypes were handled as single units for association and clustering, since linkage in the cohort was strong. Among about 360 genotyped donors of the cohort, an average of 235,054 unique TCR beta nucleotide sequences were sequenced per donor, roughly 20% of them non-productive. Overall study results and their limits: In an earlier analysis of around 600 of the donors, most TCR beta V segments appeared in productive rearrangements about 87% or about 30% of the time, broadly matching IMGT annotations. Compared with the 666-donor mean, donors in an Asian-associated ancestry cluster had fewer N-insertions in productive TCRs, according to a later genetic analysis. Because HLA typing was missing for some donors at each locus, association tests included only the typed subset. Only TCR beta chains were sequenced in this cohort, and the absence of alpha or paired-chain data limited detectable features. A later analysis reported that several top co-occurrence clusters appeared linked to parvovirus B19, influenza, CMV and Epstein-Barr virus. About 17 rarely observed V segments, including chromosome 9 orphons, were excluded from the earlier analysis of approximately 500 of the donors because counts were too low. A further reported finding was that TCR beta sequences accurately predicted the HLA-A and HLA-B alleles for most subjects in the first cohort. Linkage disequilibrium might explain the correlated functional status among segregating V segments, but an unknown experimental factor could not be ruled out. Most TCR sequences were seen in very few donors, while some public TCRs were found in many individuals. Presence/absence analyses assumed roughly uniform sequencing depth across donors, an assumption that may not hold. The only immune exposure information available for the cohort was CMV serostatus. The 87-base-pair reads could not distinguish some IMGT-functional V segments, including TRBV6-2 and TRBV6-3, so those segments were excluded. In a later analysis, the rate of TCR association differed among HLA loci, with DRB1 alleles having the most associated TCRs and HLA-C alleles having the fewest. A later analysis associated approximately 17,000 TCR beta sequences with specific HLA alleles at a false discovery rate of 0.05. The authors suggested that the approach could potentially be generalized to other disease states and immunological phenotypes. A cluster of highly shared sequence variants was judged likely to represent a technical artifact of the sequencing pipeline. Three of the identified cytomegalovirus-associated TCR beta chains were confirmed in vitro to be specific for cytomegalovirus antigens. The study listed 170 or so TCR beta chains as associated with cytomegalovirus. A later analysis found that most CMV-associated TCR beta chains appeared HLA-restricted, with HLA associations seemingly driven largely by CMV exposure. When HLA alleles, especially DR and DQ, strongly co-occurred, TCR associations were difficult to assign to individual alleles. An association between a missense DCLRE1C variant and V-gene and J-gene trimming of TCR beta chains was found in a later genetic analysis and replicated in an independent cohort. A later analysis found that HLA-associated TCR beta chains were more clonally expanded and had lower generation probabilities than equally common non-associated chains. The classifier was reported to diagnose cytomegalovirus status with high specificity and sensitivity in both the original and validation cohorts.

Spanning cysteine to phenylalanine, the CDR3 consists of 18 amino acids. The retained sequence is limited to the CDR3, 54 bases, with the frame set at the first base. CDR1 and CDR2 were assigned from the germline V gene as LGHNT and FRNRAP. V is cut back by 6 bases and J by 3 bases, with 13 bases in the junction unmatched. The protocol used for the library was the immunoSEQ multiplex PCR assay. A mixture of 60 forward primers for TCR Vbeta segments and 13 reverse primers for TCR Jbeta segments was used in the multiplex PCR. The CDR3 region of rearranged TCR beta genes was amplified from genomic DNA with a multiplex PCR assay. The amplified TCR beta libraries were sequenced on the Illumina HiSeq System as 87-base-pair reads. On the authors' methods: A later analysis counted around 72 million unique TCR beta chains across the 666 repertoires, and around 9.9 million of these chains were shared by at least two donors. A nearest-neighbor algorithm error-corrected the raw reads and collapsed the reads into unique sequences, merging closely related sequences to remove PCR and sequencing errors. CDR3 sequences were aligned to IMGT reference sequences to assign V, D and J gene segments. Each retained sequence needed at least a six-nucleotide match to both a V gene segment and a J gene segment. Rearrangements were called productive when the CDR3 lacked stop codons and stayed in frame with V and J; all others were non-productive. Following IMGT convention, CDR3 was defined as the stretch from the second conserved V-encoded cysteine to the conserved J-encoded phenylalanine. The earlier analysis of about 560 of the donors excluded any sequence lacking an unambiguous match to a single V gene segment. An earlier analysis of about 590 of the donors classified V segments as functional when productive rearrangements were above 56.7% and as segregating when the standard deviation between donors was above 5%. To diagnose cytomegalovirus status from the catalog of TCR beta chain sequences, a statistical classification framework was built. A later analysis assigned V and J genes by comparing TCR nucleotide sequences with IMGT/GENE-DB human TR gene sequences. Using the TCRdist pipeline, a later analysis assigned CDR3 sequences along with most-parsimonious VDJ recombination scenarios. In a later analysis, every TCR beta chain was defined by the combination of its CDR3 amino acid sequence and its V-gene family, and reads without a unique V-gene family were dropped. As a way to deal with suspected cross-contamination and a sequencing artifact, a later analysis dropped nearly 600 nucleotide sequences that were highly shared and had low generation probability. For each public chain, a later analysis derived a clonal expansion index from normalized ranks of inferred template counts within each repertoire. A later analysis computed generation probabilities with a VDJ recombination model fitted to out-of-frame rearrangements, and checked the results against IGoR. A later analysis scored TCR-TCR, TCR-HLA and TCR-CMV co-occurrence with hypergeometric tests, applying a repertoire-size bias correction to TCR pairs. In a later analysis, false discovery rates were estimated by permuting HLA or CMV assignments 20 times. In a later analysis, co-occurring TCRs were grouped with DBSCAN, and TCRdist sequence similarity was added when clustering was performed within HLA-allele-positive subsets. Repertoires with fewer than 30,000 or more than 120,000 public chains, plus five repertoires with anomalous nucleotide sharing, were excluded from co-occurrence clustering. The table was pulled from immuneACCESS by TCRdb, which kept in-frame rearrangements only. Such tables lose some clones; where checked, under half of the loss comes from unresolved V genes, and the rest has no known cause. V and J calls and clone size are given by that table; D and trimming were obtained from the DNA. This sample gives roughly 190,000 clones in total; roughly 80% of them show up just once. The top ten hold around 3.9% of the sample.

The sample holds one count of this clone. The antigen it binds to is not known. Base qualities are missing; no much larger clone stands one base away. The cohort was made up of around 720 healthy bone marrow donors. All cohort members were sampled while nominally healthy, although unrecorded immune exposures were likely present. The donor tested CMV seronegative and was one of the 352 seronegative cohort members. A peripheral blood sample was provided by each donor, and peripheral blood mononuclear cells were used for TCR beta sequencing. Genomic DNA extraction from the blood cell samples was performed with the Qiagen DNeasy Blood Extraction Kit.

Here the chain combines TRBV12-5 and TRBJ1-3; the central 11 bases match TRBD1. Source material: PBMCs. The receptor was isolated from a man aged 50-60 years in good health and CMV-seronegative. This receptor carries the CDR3 CASGNGQGASLFGNTIYF. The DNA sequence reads TGTGCTAGTGGAAACGGACAGGGGGCTAGTTTATTTGGAAACACCATATATTTT.